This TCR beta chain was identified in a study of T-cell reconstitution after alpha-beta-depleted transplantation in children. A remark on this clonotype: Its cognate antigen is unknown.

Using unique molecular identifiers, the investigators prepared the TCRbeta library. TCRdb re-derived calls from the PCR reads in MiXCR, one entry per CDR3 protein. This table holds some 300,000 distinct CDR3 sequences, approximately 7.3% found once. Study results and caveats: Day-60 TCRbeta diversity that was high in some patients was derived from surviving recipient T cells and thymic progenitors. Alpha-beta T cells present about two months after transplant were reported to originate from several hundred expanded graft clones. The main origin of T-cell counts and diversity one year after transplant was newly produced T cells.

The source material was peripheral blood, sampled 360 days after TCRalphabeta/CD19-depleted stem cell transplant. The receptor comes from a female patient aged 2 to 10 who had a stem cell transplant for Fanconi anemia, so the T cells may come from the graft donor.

The CDR3 sequence is CASSSRGGQGAGGYTF. DNA of the CDR3: TGTGCCAGCAGCTCAAGGGGAGGACAGGGGGCAGGTGGCTACACCTTC. The gene calls are TRBV7-1 and TRBJ1-2, with 11 bases aligning to TRBD1. TRBV7-1 is an ORF; its function is uncertain. The CDR3 extends over 16 amino acids. Losses at the gene ends were 2 bases for V and 7 bases for J; bases not matched to a gene: 9.